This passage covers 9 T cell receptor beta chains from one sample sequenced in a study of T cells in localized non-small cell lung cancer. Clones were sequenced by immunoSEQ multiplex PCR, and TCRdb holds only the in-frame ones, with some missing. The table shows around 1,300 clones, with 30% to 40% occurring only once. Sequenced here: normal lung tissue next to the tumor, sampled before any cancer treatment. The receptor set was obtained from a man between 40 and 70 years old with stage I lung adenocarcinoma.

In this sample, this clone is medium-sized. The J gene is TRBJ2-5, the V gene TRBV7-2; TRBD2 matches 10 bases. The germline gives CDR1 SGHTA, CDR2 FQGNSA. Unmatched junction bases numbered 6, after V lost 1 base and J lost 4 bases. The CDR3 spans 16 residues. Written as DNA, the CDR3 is TGTGCCAGCAGCTTAGGGACTAGCGGAGCTGGAGAGACCCAGTACTTC. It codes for CASSLGTSGAGETQYF.

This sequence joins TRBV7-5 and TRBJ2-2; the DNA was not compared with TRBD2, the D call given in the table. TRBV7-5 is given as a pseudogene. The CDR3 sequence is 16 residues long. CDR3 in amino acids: CASSQVLGVGTGELFF. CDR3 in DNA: TGTGCCAGCAGCCAAGTACTCGGGGTAGGGACCGGGGAGCTGTTTTTT.

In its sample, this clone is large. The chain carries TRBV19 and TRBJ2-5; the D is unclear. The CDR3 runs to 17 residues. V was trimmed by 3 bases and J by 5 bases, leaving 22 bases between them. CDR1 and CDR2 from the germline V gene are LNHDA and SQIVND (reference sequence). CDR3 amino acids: CASSISATSPEWETQYF. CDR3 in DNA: TGTGCCAGTAGTATCTCCGCCACGAGCCCCGAATGGGAGACCCAGTACTTC.

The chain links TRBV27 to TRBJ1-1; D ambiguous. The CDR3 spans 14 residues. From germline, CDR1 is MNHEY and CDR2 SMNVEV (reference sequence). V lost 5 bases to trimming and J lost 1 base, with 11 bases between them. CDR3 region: CASSTHERNTEAFF. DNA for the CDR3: TGTGCCAGCAGTACCCACGAGCGGAACACTGAAGCTTTCTTT.

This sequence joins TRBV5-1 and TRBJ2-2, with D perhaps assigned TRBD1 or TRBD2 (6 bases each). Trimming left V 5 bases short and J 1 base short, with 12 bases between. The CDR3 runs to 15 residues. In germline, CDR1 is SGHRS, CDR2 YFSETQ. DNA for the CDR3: TGCGCCAGCAGTAACAGGGAGGTGAACACCGGGGAGCTGTTTTTT. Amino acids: CASSNREVNTGELFF.

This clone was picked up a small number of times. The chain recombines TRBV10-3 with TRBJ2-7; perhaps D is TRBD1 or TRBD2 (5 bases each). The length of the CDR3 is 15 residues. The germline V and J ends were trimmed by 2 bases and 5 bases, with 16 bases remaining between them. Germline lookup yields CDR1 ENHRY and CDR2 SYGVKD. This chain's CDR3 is CAISEVGGSGDEQYF. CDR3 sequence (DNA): TGTGCCATCAGTGAGGTTGGGGGAAGTGGCGACGAGCAGTACTTC.

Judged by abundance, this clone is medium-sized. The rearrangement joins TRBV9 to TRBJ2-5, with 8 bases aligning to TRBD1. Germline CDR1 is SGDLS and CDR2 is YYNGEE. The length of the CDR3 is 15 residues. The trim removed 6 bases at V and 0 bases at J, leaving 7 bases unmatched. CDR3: CASNGRTGNQETQYF. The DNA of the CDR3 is TGTGCCAGCAACGGAAGGACAGGGAACCAAGAGACCCAGTACTTC. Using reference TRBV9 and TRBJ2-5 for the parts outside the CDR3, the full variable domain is DSGVTQTPKHLITATGQRVTLRCSPRSGDLSVYWYQQSLDQGLQFLIQYYNGEERAKGNILERFSAQQFPDLHSELNLSSLELGDSALYFCASNGRTGNQETQYFGPGTRLLVL.

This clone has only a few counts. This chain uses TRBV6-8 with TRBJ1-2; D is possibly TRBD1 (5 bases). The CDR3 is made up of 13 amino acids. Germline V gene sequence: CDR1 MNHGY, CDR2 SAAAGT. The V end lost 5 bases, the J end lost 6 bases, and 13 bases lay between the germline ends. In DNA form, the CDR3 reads TGTGCCAGCAGTGCAGGGATATGGGATGGCTACACCTTC. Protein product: CASSAGIWDGYTF.

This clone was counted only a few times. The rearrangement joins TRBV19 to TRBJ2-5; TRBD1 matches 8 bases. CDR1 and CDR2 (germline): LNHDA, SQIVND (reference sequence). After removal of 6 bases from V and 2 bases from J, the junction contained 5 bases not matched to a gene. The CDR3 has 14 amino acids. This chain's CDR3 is CASRKDRGQETQYF. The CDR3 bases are TGTGCCAGTAGAAAAGACAGGGGTCAAGAGACCCAGTACTTC.